The 19 T cell receptor beta chains presented below share a single source sample, sequenced in a study of shared clonotypes between healthy human individuals. CD45RO negativity and positive selection for CCR7 defined naive CD8 cells, a population that excluded terminally differentiated effector memory CD45RA+ cells. Repertoires were generated with immunoSEQ multiplex PCR, while TCRdb's copy carries only in-frame clones and drops some. The table lists 760,000 or so clones, just over 95% of them singletons, with around 0.25% in the top ten. The sequencing input was naive CD8+ T cells sorted from blood. These receptors were taken from a man aged 25-45 years in good health.

The chain combines TRBV5-1 with TRBJ1-4; unclear D gene. The CDR3 has 15 amino acids. Germline values: CDR1 SGHRS, CDR2 YFSETQ. Trimming cost V 0 bases and J 7 bases, with 13 bases left between them. As DNA, the CDR3 is TGCGCCAGCAGCTTGGTTTCCGGACGGGGTGAAAAACTGTTTTTT. Translated: CASSLVSGRGEKLFF.

Regarding this clone: Its ends do not fully match the called genes, so a read error is possible. The J gene is TRBJ2-7, the V gene TRBV13; weak D call: TRBD1 (5 bases). Per germline, CDR1 PRHDT and CDR2 FYEKMQ (reference sequence). This CDR3 is built from 11 residues. The CDR3 loop reads CASSKGDQHVF. As DNA, the CDR3 is TGTGCCAGCAGCAAAGGGGATCAGCATGTCTTC.

This clone was recorded once. The rearrangement uses TRBV2 and TRBJ2-6, with D perhaps TRBD1 or TRBD2 (5 bases each). Trimming cost V 3 bases and J 0 bases, with 6 bases left between them. The germline V gene encodes CDR1 SNHLY and CDR2 FYNNEI. The CDR3 is 15 amino acids. The CDR3 spells CASSEGVSGANVLTF. CDR3 bases: TGTGCCAGCAGTGAGGGGGTCTCTGGGGCCAACGTCCTGACTTTC.

The chain is built from TRBV25-1 and TRBJ2-1, with a possible D match to TRBD2 (7 bases). CDR1 and CDR2 (germline): MGHDK, SYGVNS. The V end lost 11 bases, the J end lost 8 bases, and 13 bases lay between the germline ends. The length of the CDR3 is 11 residues. The CDR3 loop is CAGGGPDEQFF. The CDR3 nucleotides are TGTGCCGGGGGGGGGCCAGATGAGCAGTTCTTC. Filled out from reference TRBV25-1 and TRBJ2-1, the complete variable domain reads EADIYQTPRYLVIGTGKKITLECSQTMGHDKMYWYQQDPGMELHLIHYSYGVNSTEKGDLSSESTVSRIRTEHFPLTLESARPSHTSQYLCAGGGPDEQFFGPGTRLTVL.

This chain links TRBV27 with TRBJ2-7, with TRBD1 matching 7 bases. The CDR3 extends over 15 amino acids. V lost 7 bases and J lost 3; bases outside the gene matches: 12. Per germline, CDR1 MNHEY and CDR2 SMNVEV (reference sequence). The CDR3 nucleotides are TGTGCCAGCACCCCCCGTAGGGACAGAATCTACGAGCAGTACTTC. It encodes CASTPRRDRIYEQYF.

The chain employs TRBV19 and TRBJ2-7; TRBD2 matches at 8 bases. The V gene's germline CDR1 is LNHDA and CDR2 SQIVND (reference sequence). The CDR3 spans 14 residues. With 5 bases clipped from V and 4 bases from J, the junction kept 7 bases outside the gene matches. The DNA of the CDR3 is TGTGCCAGTAGTTCCCCGGGAGGGGTGTACGAGCAGTACTTC. It specifies CASSSPGGVYEQYF. The full variable domain, in which reference TRBV19 and TRBJ2-7 provide the parts outside the CDR3, is DGGITQSPKYLFRKEGQNVTLSCEQNLNHDAMYWYRQDPGQGLRLIYYSQIVNDFQKGDIAEGYSVSREKKESFPLTVTSAQKNPTAFYLCASSSPGGVYEQYFGPGTRLTVT.

V and J are TRBV28 and TRBJ2-7, with TRBD2 identical over 7 bases. The V gene's germline CDR1 is MDHEN and CDR2 SYDVKM. CDR3 length equals 12 residues. The V and J ends lost 10 bases and 3 bases, in that order; junction bases with no gene match: 6. The CDR3 reads CATARTSYEQYF. In DNA form, the CDR3 reads TGTGCCACCGCTAGGACTAGCTACGAGCAGTACTTC. Full variable domain (missing parts from reference TRBV28 and TRBJ2-7): DVKVTQSSRYLVKRTGEKVFLECVQDMDHENMFWYRQDPGLGLRLIYFSYDVKMKEKGDIPEGYSVSREKKERFSLILESASTNQTSMYLCATARTSYEQYFGPGTRLTVT.

A single count supports this clone. The chain is built from TRBV19 and TRBJ2-1, with a tentative D call TRBD2 (6 bases). The germline V and J ends were trimmed by 3 bases and 6 bases, with 15 bases remaining between them. This CDR3 is built from 15 residues. Germline values: CDR1 LNHDA, CDR2 SQIVND (reference sequence). The CDR3 DNA follows: TGTGCCAGTAGTATCCTTCAGGGAGGTATCAATGAGCAGTTCTTC. It specifies CASSILQGGINEQFF.

V gene TRBV29-1 combines with J gene TRBJ2-7; D remains ambiguous. This CDR3 comprises 8 residues. Germline CDR1 and CDR2: SQVTM and ANQGSEA. The CDR3 nucleotides are TGCACCCGAAGTAGGGATTACTTC. Translating it yields CTRSRDYF.

The genes are TRBV7-6 and TRBJ2-3; D possibly corresponds to TRBD2 (6 bases). V was clipped by 2 bases and J by 5 bases, with 8 bases between them. The CDR3 sequence is 13 residues long. CDR1 and CDR2 (germline): SGHVS, FNYEAQ. The CDR3: CASSLMGGDTQYF. CDR3 bases: TGTGCCAGCAGCTTAATGGGGGGAGATACGCAGTATTTT.

The rearrangement links TRBV11-2 to TRBJ2-7; possible D gene TRBD2, 5 bases. Germline V gene sequence: CDR1 SGHAT, CDR2 FQNNGV. Trimming stripped 0 bases from V and 0 bases from J, with 18 bases between. The CDR3 contains 18 residues. In DNA form, the CDR3 reads TGTGCCAGCAGCTTAGATGGACCGGGATTTCTCATCTCCTACGAGCAGTACTTC. This encodes CASSLDGPGFLISYEQYF. Full variable domain (outside the CDR3, taken from reference TRBV11-2 and TRBJ2-7): EAGVAQSPRYKIIEKRQSVAFWCNPISGHATLYWYQQILGQGPKLLIQFQNNGVVDDSQLPKDRFSAERLKGVDSTLKIQPAKLEDSAVYLCASSLDGPGFLISYEQYFGPGTRLTVT.

This chain connects TRBV29-1 to TRBJ2-7; TRBD2 aligns across 8 bases. This CDR3 is built from 13 residues. Unmatched junction bases numbered 7, after V lost 6 bases and J lost 3 bases. CDR1 is SQVTM and CDR2 is ANQGSEA in the germline V gene. The CDR3 DNA is TGCAGCGTCCGAGCGGGAGTTAGCTACGAGCAGTACTTC. It codes for CSVRAGVSYEQYF.

The chain recombines TRBV9 with TRBJ1-4; D is undetermined. Germline V gives CDR1 SGDLS, CDR2 YYNGEE. The CDR3 has 15 residues. Trimming cost V 2 bases and J 6 bases, with 14 bases left between them. The CDR3 loop reads CASSVEGEGYEKLFF. For the CDR3, the DNA is TGTGCCAGCAGCGTGGAGGGTGAAGGGTATGAAAAACTGTTTTTT.

The CDR3 coding sequence is TGTGCCACCCAAAGGGACAGGTCTATCTCTGGAAACACCATATATTTT. Translating gives CATQRDRSISGNTIYF. J is TRBJ1-3 and V is TRBV15, with 8 bases identical to TRBD1. The CDR3 is 16 residues long. CDR1 LNHNV and CDR2 YYDKDF come from the germline V gene (reference sequence). Trimming removed 8 bases from V and 0 bases from J; junction bases left unmatched: 9.

The CDR3 loop reads CASSLFASGSSYNEQFF. DNA of the CDR3: TGTGCCAGCAGTTTATTCGCTAGCGGAAGCTCCTACAATGAGCAGTTCTTC. J is TRBJ2-1 and V is TRBV28, with 7 bases lining up with TRBD2. The length of the CDR3 is 17 residues. V was pared by 1 base and J by 0 bases, with 6 bases of the junction left unmatched. From germline, CDR1 is MDHEN and CDR2 SYDVKM.

The chain links TRBV5-6 to TRBJ2-7; 12 nucleotides agree with TRBD2. Losses at the gene ends were 5 bases for V and 3 bases for J; bases not matched to a gene: 0. CDR3 length equals 13 residues. Germline loops: CDR1 SGHDT, CDR2 YYEEEE. The CDR3 spells CASRTSGSYEQYF. The CDR3, as DNA: TGTGCCAGCAGGACTAGCGGGAGCTACGAGCAGTACTTC.

The chain has TRBV7-9 and TRBJ1-4; D unclear. V dropped 3 bases and J dropped 4 bases, with 3 bases sitting between them. Germline values: CDR1 SEHNR, CDR2 FQNEAQ (reference sequence). This CDR3 is built from 12 residues. The CDR3 protein is CASSFLNEKLFF. The CDR3 DNA reads as TGTGCCAGCAGCTTCCTTAATGAAAAACTGTTTTTT.

This chain uses TRBV7-5 with TRBJ2-7; the DNA was not used to check the table's D call, TRBD1. TRBV7-5 is a documented pseudogene. The CDR3 runs to 14 residues. The chain's CDR3 is CVRSLQGHSYEQYF. The CDR3 DNA follows: TGTGTCAGAAGCCTACAGGGTCACTCCTACGAGCAGTACTTC.

This chain uses TRBV27 with TRBJ2-7; 9 bases are a match to TRBD2. The CDR3 contains 15 residues. J gave up 6 bases and V 4 bases, and 10 bases lay outside the gene matches. Germline V lookup: CDR1 MNHEY, CDR2 SMNVEV (reference sequence). DNA of the CDR3: TGTGCCAGCAGTTCAAATAGCGGGAGATCCCTCGAGCAGTACTTC. This codes for CASSSNSGRSLEQYF.